Below are 18 T cell receptor beta chains sequenced from a single sample in a study of PD-1 blockade in classical Hodgkin lymphoma. Each patient's relapse followed autologous stem cell transplantation, and brentuximab vedotin exposure varied. The assay was immunoSEQ multiplex PCR, and TCRdb's table has in-frame clones only and misses some. This repertoire shows approximately 11,000 clones, about 80% found once; its top ten account for about 37%. Source: peripheral blood mononuclear cells (PBMCs), taken before the second cycle of nivolumab. Receptors were obtained from a human donor with classical Hodgkin lymphoma.

The chain combines TRBV10-3 with TRBJ1-1; D gene ambiguous. This CDR3 comprises 14 residues. The V gene's germline CDR1 is ENHRY and CDR2 SYGVKD. The germline V and J ends were trimmed by 4 bases and 4 bases, with 13 bases remaining between them. The CDR3 DNA reads as TGTGCCATCAGTGTTGAGAGGGCCGGCACTGAAGCTTTCTTT. It codes for CAISVERAGTEAFF.

This chain connects TRBV4-1 to TRBJ2-2; D remains unclear. The V end was cut by 2 bases, the J end by 0 bases, with 19 bases between. Germline V CDR1 and CDR2: MGHRA, YSYEKL. The CDR3 extends over 19 amino acids. The CDR3 here is CASSQYTPDSTPNTGELFF. The CDR3 DNA reads TGCGCCAGCAGCCAATACACCCCTGATAGTACCCCGAACACCGGGGAGCTGTTTTTT.

This chain uses TRBV6-6 with TRBJ2-1; the match to TRBD2 covers 9 bases. The germline V gene has CDR1 MNHNY and CDR2 SVGAGI (reference sequence). The length of the CDR3 is 14 residues. V shed 5 bases, J shed 4 bases, and the junction held 3 bases outside the gene matches. CDR3 nucleotides: TGTGCCAGCAGTGCTAGCGGGGAATACAATGAGCAGTTCTTC. It codes for CASSASGEYNEQFF.

This sequence joins TRBV7-2 and TRBJ2-1; the match to TRBD2 covers 7 bases. The CDR3 is 15 amino acids. V lost 5 bases, J lost 0 bases, and 4 bases stayed unmatched. Germline loops: CDR1 SGHTA, CDR2 FQGNSA. The CDR3 loop reads CASSQAGSSYNEQFF. DNA for the CDR3: TGTGCCAGCAGCCAAGCGGGGAGCTCCTACAATGAGCAGTTCTTC.

This chain links TRBV5-1 with TRBJ2-3, with a weak D call TRBD2 (5 bases). CDR3 length: 12 amino acids. V was clipped by 5 bases and J by 10 bases, with 14 bases between them. The germline gives CDR1 SGHRS, CDR2 YFSETQ. The CDR3 protein is CASSREQRSQYF. The CDR3 region has the DNA TGCGCCAGCAGTCGGGAACAGAGGTCGCAGTATTTT.

The chain combines TRBV5-5 with TRBJ2-7; D uncertain. The germline V gene encodes CDR1 SGHKS and CDR2 YYEKEE (reference sequence). Trimming pared 3 bases from V and 2 bases from J, leaving 3 bases between. The CDR3 runs to 11 residues. Here the CDR3 reads CASSSAYEQYF. CDR3 DNA: TGTGCCAGCAGCTCGGCCTACGAGCAGTACTTC.

In its sample, this clone was seen a few times. The J gene is TRBJ2-7, the V gene TRBV27; D ambiguous. The V gene lost 6 bases and the J gene lost 0 bases, with 9 bases spanning the gap. Germline V gene sequence: CDR1 MNHEY, CDR2 SMNVEV (reference sequence). CDR3 length: 13 residues. CDR3 nucleotide sequence: TGTGCCAGCAGACCGTCCTTCTCCTACGAGCAGTACTTC. Translating it yields CASRPSFSYEQYF.

V usage is TRBV10-3 and J usage is TRBJ2-1; TRBD2 is a possible D gene (5 bases). The CDR3 has 14 residues. Trimming stripped 3 bases from V and 6 bases from J, with 12 bases between. Germline CDR1 and CDR2: ENHRY and SYGVKD. The chain's CDR3 is CAISDPQRGNEQFF. CDR3 sequence (DNA): TGTGCCATCAGTGACCCCCAACGGGGCAATGAGCAGTTCTTC.

This CDR3 is CASSLGPKGADTQYF. CDR3 nucleotide sequence: TGTGCCAGCAGCTTGGGACCGAAGGGGGCAGATACGCAGTATTTT. The chain employs TRBV7-3 and TRBJ2-3; the D gene is possibly TRBD1 (6 bases). The V end lost 3 bases, the J end lost 4 bases, and 14 bases lay between the germline ends. The CDR3 has 15 amino acids. In germline, CDR1 is SGHTA, CDR2 FQGTGA.

The CDR3 protein is CASSGGTGSLSYEQYF. DNA of the CDR3: TGCGCCAGCAGCGGGGGGACAGGGAGCCTCTCCTACGAGCAGTACTTC. This chain connects TRBV5-1 to TRBJ2-7, with TRBD1 matching over 9 bases. Germline lookup yields CDR1 SGHRS and CDR2 YFSETQ. This CDR3 spans 16 amino acids. V lost 4 bases and J lost 0; bases outside the gene matches: 8.

The V call is TRBV9, the J call TRBJ2-1; D might be TRBD2 (6 bases). The CDR3 has 15 amino acids. The ends were cut back, 0 bases at V and 0 bases at J, with 7 bases in the middle. Germline CDR1 is SGDLS and CDR2 is YYNGEE. The CDR3 bases are TGTGCCAGCAGCGTAGTCGGGAGCTCCTACAATGAGCAGTTCTTC. Its protein product is CASSVVGSSYNEQFF.

This clone was found once. The CDR3 nucleotides read TGTGCCAGCATGGGGGACACAAGAGGCTATGGCTACACCTTC. Translating gives CASMGDTRGYGYTF. This chain links TRBV7-2 with TRBJ1-2, with D possibly matching TRBD1 (6 bases). The germline V gene has CDR1 SGHTA and CDR2 FQGNSA. The CDR3 runs to 14 residues. The V and J ends lost 7 bases and 4 bases respectively, with 16 bases between them.

This clone was seen a single time. The V gene is TRBV20-1, the J gene TRBJ2-1; D is perhaps TRBD1 or TRBD2 (5 bases each). The CDR3 is made up of 11 amino acids. The V gene lost 8 bases and the J gene lost 6 bases, with 11 bases spanning the gap. Germline V gene data show CDR1 as DFQATT and CDR2 as SNEGSKA (reference sequence). The CDR3 DNA reads TGCAGTAGGGACCGGCGCAATGAGCAGTTCTTC. Its translation is CSRDRRNEQFF.

Written as DNA, the CDR3 is TGTGCCAGCAGTACGACAGGGGGCTTGTATGGCTACACCTTC. Its translation: CASSTTGGLYGYTF. The chain uses TRBV28 and TRBJ1-2; 10 positions agree with TRBD1. CDR3 size: 14 residues. J gave up 5 bases and V 5 bases, and 5 bases lay outside the gene matches. Germline loops: CDR1 MDHEN, CDR2 SYDVKM.

The chain links TRBV13 to TRBJ2-3; 7 positions agree with TRBD2. The CDR3 is made up of 15 amino acids. CDR1 is PRHDT, CDR2 FYEKMQ, per germline (reference sequence). V lost 5 bases and J lost 2; bases outside the gene matches: 7. CDR3 residues: CASSPDGGYTDTQYF. The CDR3 DNA follows: TGTGCCAGCAGCCCAGACGGGGGGTACACAGATACGCAGTATTTT.

This rearrangement joins TRBV7-9 to TRBJ2-2; D possibly matches TRBD1 or TRBD2 (5 bases each). CDR3 length equals 15 residues. Trimming shortened V by 3 bases and J by 6 bases, and 14 bases separated the two germline ends. CDR1 is SEHNR and CDR2 is FQNEAQ in the germline V gene (reference sequence). CDR3 protein: CASSLQGPNAGELFF. In DNA, the CDR3 is TGTGCCAGCAGCTTGCAGGGACCCAACGCCGGGGAGCTGTTTTTT.

The V gene is TRBV25-1, the J gene TRBJ2-5; a weak D match, TRBD2 (6 bases). The CDR3 totals 15 residues. Trimming took 4 bases from V and 1 from J, leaving 13 bases between them. Germline CDR1 and CDR2: MGHDK and SYGVNS. Here the CDR3 reads CASSGLGRVQETQYF. The CDR3 region has the DNA TGTGCCAGCAGTGGACTAGGACGGGTCCAAGAGACCCAGTACTTC.

The rearrangement uses TRBV4-1 and TRBJ2-7, with TRBD1 as a possible D gene (6 bases). V was clipped by 2 bases and J by 1 base, with 18 bases between them. Germline CDR1 reads MGHRA; CDR2 reads YSYEKL. This CDR3 spans 17 amino acids. The CDR3 DNA is TGCGCCAGCAGCCAAAAACCGACAGGAGCTTTTTCCTACGAGCAGTACTTC. The encoded protein is CASSQKPTGAFSYEQYF.